These T cell receptor beta chains were read from a single sample in a study of blood T cell repertoires in COVID-19. TCRdb keeps only in-frame clones here, not all; method: immunoSEQ multiplex PCR. Among 350,000 to 500,000 clones listed, roughly 88% were seen once. The source material was PBMCs or T cells enriched from blood (not recorded which). The source is a woman younger than 35 who had been exposed to COVID-19. CDR3s include the opening cysteine and the closing phenylalanine or tryptophan. Each record gives: V gene, J gene, CDR3 protein.

TRBV4-2	TRBJ2-2	CASSQSGAGGLTGELFF
TRBV19	TRBJ2-7	CASRAGDEQYF
TRBV28	TRBJ2-5	CASRGTGKETQYF
TRBV18	TRBJ1-1	CAIREGQNTEAFF
TRBV27	TRBJ2-1	CASSLLASGREQFF
TRBV4-1	TRBJ2-3	CASSQPGQLWDTQYF
TRBV24-1	TRBJ2-5	CATSDLQDQETQYF
TRBV11-2	TRBJ2-2	CASSGTSALTGELFF
TRBV19	TRBJ1-5	CASTDRGQPQHF
TRBV7-8	TRBJ1-2	CASADRVNYGYTF
TRBV7-2	TRBJ2-5	CASSLGQGARETQYF
TRBV5-1	TRBJ1-4	CASSPGQGATNEKLFF
TRBV7-3	TRBJ2-3	CASSLYGGVTDTQYF
TRBV7-9	TRBJ2-7	CASSPGLAGGPYEQYF
TRBV27	TRBJ2-1	CASSSASIDNEQFF
TRBV10-3	TRBJ2-1	CAISGDSGGRQFF
TRBV12-5	TRBJ2-1	CASSAGAPYNEQFF
TRBV6-5	TRBJ2-7	CASSYLHEQYF